This entry concerns a single TCR beta chain. Its antigen remains unknown. The study ran its PCR with 60 Vbeta and 13 Jbeta primers. Using immunoSEQ multiplex PCR, the repertoire was profiled, and TCRdb retains in-frame clones only, with some absent. The sample consists of roughly 170,000 clones, about 80% of them appearing once. All donors participated as healthy donors of bone marrow. This sample stems from a study of cytomegalovirus exposure and HLA in healthy donors. Findings and caveats of the study: Fewer N-insertions (relative to the roughly 660-donor mean) were reportedly seen in an Asian-associated ancestry cluster in a later analysis. The authors enumerated some 160 TCR beta chains as linked to cytomegalovirus. Per published accounts, TCR beta sequences correctly predicted the HLA-A and HLA-B alleles of most subjects.

There are 17 residues in the CDR3. Trimming took 1 base from V and 5 from J; bases not matched to a gene: 9. Germline V CDR1 and CDR2: SEHNR, FQNEAQ (reference sequence). The chain combines TRBV7-9 with TRBJ2-3, with 10 bases aligning to TRBD2. This clonotype was obtained from a young man in good health and CMV-seropositive. The sample taken for sequencing was PBMCs. In DNA, the CDR3 is TGTGCCAGCAGCTTAGAAGTGGTTAGCGGGAGGAGAGATACGCAGTATTTT. Amino acids: CASSLEVVSGRRDTQYF. The variable domain in full, completed from reference TRBV7-9 and TRBJ2-3, reads DTGVSQNPRHKITKRGQNVTFRCDPISEHNRLYWYRQTLGQGPEFLTYFQNEAQLEKSRLLSDRFSAERPKGSFSTLEIQRTEQGDSAMYLCASSLEVVSGRRDTQYFGPGTRLTVL.